This entry describes one T cell receptor (beta chain). The antigen is not known. These data come from a study of blood T cells in healthy people across ages. Extractions gave at least 5 micrograms of total RNA per sample. Unmatched junction bases numbered 4, after V lost 5 bases and J lost 8 bases. Germline assignment: CDR1 DFQATT and CDR2 SNEGSKA (reference sequence). This CDR3 region has 13 residues. A J-beta primer mix and a sample-barcoded 5' primer were used in a second PCR of roughly 6 to 11 cycles. TCRdb itself ran the 5' RACE reads through MiXCR, one entry per CDR3 protein. The sample carries about 1.1 million distinct CDR3 sequences, more than 30% recorded once. General observations from the study: The study found TCR beta diversity correlated strongly with naive T cell percentage. Any conclusive comparison of naive versus antigen-experienced cells was prevented by using unsorted PBMCs.

The chain uses TRBV20-1 and TRBJ1-4, with 11 bases lining up with TRBD1. Sequencing was done on a sample of blood. The clonotype originates from a man aged 18 to 29 in good health. The CDR3 spells CSAGTGGEEKLFF. DNA for the CDR3: TGCAGTGCTGGGACAGGGGGAGAAGAAAAACTGTTTTTT.